Below, one T cell receptor (beta chain) is given with its context. What it binds is not known. The source of the sample is a study of T cell responses to AZD1222 COVID-19 vaccine. The study's findings and limits: Spike-specific TCR depth and breadth grew after two AZD1222 doses. Baseline serostatus was positive in only five to seven AZD1222 recipients. Repertoire sampling occurred only after the peak T cell response.

The CDR3 consists of 15 residues. Germline assignment: CDR1 SNHLY and CDR2 FYNNEI. Trimming pared 3 bases from V and 0 bases from J, leaving 8 bases between. This table comes from immunoSEQ multiplex PCR, and its TCRdb copy is limited to in-frame clones, with some not included. The sample comprises 130,000 to 150,000 clones, 85% to 90% of which are singletons, and roughly 1.7% rests with the top ten. The source is an adult in good health. Sequencing was performed on peripheral blood, taken on day 0 of AZD1222 vaccination. V and J are TRBV2 and TRBJ2-2; D not certain. CDR3 loop: CASSDGLSNTGELFF. DNA for the CDR3: TGTGCCAGCAGTGATGGCTTGTCGAACACCGGGGAGCTGTTTTTT.